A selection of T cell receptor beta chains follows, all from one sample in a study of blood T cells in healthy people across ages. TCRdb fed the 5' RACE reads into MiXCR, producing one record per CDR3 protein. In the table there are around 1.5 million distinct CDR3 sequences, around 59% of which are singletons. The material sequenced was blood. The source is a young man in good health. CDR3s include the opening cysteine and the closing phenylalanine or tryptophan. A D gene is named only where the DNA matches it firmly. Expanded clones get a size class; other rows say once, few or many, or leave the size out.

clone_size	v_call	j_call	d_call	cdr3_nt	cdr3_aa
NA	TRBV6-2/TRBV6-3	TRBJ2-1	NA	TGTGCCAGCAGTTACTCGATGGGGGACACCTACAATGAGCAGTTCTTC	CASSYSMGDTYNEQFF
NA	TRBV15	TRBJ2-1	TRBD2	TGTGCCACCAGCAGAGGCGGGAGAACATACAATGAGCAGTTCTTC	CATSRGGRTYNEQFF
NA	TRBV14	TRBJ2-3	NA	TGTGCCAGCAGCCAAGATACCCGGGCAGATACGCAGTATTTT	CASSQDTRADTQYF
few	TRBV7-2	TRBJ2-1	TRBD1	TGTGCCAGCAGCTACGACAGGGGGCCCTACAATGAGCAGTTCTTC	CASSYDRGPYNEQFF
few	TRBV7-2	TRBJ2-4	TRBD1	TGTGCCAGCAGCCCCCGGGACAGGAGGCACATTCAGTACTTC	CASSPRDRRHIQYF
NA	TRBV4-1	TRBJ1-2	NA	TGCGCCAGCAGCCCACAGGGAGACCCTTGTGGCTACACCTTC	CASSPQGDPCGYTF
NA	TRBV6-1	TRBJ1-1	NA	TGTGCCAGCAGTGACGACACTCGGGAGATGAACACTGAAGCTTTCTTT	CASSDDTREMNTEAFF
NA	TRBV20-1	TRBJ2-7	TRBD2	TGCAGTGCCCATACTAGCGGGAGGGCCCTCTCCTACGAGCAGTACTTC	CSAHTSGRALSYEQYF
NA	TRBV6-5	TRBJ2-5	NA	TGTGCCAGCAGTTGGGGGCGCGGGGAGACCCAGTACTTC	CASSWGRGETQYF
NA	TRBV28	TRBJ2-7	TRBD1	TGTGCCAGCAGTCGCCTGACAGGGGGCGCCGGATCCTACGAGCAGTACTTC	CASSRLTGGAGSYEQYF
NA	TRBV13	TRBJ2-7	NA	TGTGCCAGCAGCTTAACGGCAAACTCCTACAATGAGCAGTACTTC	CASSLTANSYNEQYF
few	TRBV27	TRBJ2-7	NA	TGTGCCAGCAGTTCCAGGGCCCTTAACGAGCAGTACTTC	CASSSRALNEQYF
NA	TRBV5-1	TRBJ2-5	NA	TGCGCCAGCAGCTTGGAACCCACCAGACAAGAGACCCAGTACTTC	CASSLEPTRQETQYF
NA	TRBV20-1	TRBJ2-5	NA	TGCAGTGCTAGGAGACATTTCCAAGAGACCCAGTACTTC	CSARRHFQETQYF
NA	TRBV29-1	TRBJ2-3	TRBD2	TGCAGCGTTGAAGGTGGCTCGGGAGGTAGCACAGATACGCAGTATTTT	CSVEGGSGGSTDTQYF
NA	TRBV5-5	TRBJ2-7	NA	TGTGCCAGCAGTGAATGCACGGGGGCGTCGTACGAGCAGTACTTC	CASSECTGASYEQYF
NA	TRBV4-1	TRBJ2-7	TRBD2	TGCGCCAGCAGCCGCGGACTAGCGGTTACCTACGAGCAGTACTTC	CASSRGLAVTYEQYF
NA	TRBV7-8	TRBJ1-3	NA	TGTGCCAGCAGAGCCCCAGGCTCTGGAAACACCATATATTTT	CASRAPGSGNTIYF
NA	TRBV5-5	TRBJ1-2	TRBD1	TGTGCCAGCACTCAGGAAGGGGGCACAGCGACTGGCTACACCTTC	CASTQEGGTATGYTF
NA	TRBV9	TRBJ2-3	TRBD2	TGTGCCAGCAGCGAGAGGGGACTAGCGGGGGGGTCAGATACGCAGTATTTT	CASSERGLAGGSDTQYF
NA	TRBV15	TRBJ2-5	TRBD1	TGTGCCACCAGCAGACAACAACAGGGGCGAGAGACCCAGTACTTC	CATSRQQQGRETQYF
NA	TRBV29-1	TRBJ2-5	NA	TGCAGCGTTGAGCCCGTGGGGAGACAAGAGACCCAGTACTTC	CSVEPVGRQETQYF
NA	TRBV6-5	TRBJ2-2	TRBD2	TGTGCCAGCAGCCTCTTAGCGGGAGGTAGCACCGGGGAGCTGTTTTTT	CASSLLAGGSTGELFF
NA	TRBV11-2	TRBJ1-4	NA	TGTGCCAGCAGCTTAGACAGGGCTGAAAAACTGTTTTTT	CASSLDRAEKLFF
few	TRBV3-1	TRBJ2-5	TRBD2	TGTGCCAGCAGCCAAGTGGCGGGGGACCACTTACAAGAGACCCAGTACTTC	CASSQVAGDHLQETQYF
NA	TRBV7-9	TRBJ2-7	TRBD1	TGTGCCAGCAGCCCGGAAAAGACAGGGTCCTCCTACGAGCAGTACTTC	CASSPEKTGSSYEQYF
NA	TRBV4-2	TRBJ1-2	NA	TGTGCCAGCAGCCCTAACCGAGACGGATATGGCTACACCTTC	CASSPNRDGYGYTF
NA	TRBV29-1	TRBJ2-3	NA	TGCAGCGTTGACGCCGGCCGCCGGACAGATACGCAGTATTTT	CSVDAGRRTDTQYF
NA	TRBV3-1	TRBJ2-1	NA	TGTGCCAGCAGCCAATTTTACAGGGAAAACAATGAGCAGTTCTTC	CASSQFYRENNEQFF
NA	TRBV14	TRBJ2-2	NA	TGTGCCAGCAGCCAACGCTGGCTACACACCGGGGAGCTGTTTTTT	CASSQRWLHTGELFF
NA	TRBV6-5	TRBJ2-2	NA	TGTGCCAGCAGTTATCTGCTAACCGGGGAGCTGTTTTTT	CASSYLLTGELFF
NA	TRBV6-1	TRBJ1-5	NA	TGTGCCAGCAGTGGAGGCCCAGGCAGGGATCAGCCCCAGCATTTT	CASSGGPGRDQPQHF
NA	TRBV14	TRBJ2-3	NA	TGTGCCAGCAGCCAAGCGAGGTATCCGGTAACGTTTGCGCAGTATTTT	CASSQARYPVTFAQYF
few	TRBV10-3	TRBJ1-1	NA	TGTGCCATCAGTGAGTTGGGGCAAGACACTGAAGCTTTCTTT	CAISELGQDTEAFF
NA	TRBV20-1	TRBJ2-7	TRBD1	TGCAGTGCTAGTTTGACAGGGGGCGAGCAGTACTTC	CSASLTGGEQYF
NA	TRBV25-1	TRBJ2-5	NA	TGTGCCAGCAGTGACACCAGGGGAGTTGAGACCCAGTACTTC	CASSDTRGVETQYF
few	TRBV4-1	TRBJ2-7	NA	TGCGCCAGCAGCCAAGATAGCGGGACAGGGCCCTACGAGCAGTACTTC	CASSQDSGTGPYEQYF
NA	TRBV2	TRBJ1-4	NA	TGTGCCAGCATTATGTCCAGGGGAGATGAAAAACTGTTTTTT	CASIMSRGDEKLFF
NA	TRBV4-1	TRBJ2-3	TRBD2	TGCGCCAGCAGCCAACCTCGACTAGCGGGAGGTCTCCATACGCAGTATTTT	CASSQPRLAGGLHTQYF
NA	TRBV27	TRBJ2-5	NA	TGTGCCAGCAGCCTTTCGGGGGAGGCCCAGTACTTC	CASSLSGEAQYF
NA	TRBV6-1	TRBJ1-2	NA	TGTGCCAGCAGTGAAGGCGGGGTCGATAACTATGGCTACACCTTC	CASSEGGVDNYGYTF
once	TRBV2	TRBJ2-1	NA	TGTGCCAGCAGCGCATCCCTTCGGACAGCTACGGATTACAATGAGCAGTTCTTC	CASSASLRTATDYNEQFF
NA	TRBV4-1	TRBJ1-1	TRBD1	TGCGCCAGCAGCCAAGCCCACAGGGGGTCCCCTGAAGCTTTCTTT	CASSQAHRGSPEAFF
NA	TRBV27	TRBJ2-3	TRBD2	TGTGCCAGCAGCATGGGACTAGCGGGAGGTTCTGATACGCAGTATTTT	CASSMGLAGGSDTQYF
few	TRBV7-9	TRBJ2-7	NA	TGTGCTAGCAGCTGGCAGGGAGAACCTTACGAGCAGTACTTC	CASSWQGEPYEQYF
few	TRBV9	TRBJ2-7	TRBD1	TGTGCCAGCAGCCCTAGGGGGACAGGGAACTACGAGCAGTACTTC	CASSPRGTGNYEQYF
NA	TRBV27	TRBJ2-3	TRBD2	TGTGCCAGCAGCTCGCTCGGACTAGCGGGAGAAGAAGATACGCAGTATTTT	CASSSLGLAGEEDTQYF
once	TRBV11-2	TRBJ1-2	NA	TGTGCCAGCAGCGTCACCCCCGGGACATACTATGGCTACACCTTC	CASSVTPGTYYGYTF
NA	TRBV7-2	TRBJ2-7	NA	TGTGCCAGCAGCTTAGCGCCCGGGGCAGGCTACGAGCAGTACTTC	CASSLAPGAGYEQYF
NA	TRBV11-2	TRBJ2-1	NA	TGTGCCAGCAGCTTACGGGCGGGGGACAATGAGAAGTTCTTC	CASSLRAGDNEKFF
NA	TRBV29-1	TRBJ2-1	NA	TGCAGCGTTGAATCGGGAGACAGTCAGCACTACAATGAGCAGTTCTTC	CSVESGDSQHYNEQFF
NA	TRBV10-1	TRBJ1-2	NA	TGCGCCAGCAGCGAGGGAGATGGGGTTGATGGCTACACCTTC	CASSEGDGVDGYTF
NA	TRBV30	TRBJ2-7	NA	TGTGCCTGGAGCCCGGGGCAGGGCTACGAGCAGTACTTC	CAWSPGQGYEQYF
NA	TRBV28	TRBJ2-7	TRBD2	TGTGCCAGCAGTTTAACACTAGCGGGAGCCTACGAGCAGTACTTC	CASSLTLAGAYEQYF
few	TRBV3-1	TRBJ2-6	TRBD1	TGTGCCAGCAGCCAGAGGGGGACAGGGGAAATCCGGGCCAACGTCCTGACTTTC	CASSQRGTGEIRANVLTF
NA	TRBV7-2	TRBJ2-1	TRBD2	TGTGCCAGCAGCTCCGCGGGGGGGCCTGGCTATGAGCAGTTCTTC	CASSSAGGPGYEQFF
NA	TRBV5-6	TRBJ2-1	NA	TGTGCCAGCAGCTTCCGGACAGTAATCTACAATGAGCAGTTCTTC	CASSFRTVIYNEQFF
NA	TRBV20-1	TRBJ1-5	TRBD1	TGCAGTGCTCTCCCACAGGGGGATCAGCCCCAGCATTTT	CSALPQGDQPQHF
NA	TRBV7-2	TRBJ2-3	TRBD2	TGTGCCAGCAGCATTAGCGGGGTAGGCGCAGATACGCAGTATTTT	CASSISGVGADTQYF